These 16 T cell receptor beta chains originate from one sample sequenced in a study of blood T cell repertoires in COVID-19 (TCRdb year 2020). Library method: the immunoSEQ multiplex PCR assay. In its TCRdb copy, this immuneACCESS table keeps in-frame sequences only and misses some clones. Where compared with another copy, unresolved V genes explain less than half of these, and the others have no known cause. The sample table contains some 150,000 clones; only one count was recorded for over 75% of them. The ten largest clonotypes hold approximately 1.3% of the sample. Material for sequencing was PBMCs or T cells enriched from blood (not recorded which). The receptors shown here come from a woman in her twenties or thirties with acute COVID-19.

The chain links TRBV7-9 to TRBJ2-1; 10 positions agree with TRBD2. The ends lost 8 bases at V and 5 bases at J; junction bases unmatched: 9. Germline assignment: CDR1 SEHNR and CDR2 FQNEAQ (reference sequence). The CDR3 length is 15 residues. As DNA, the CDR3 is TGTGCCAGCGCGACGGGACTAGCGTTGAACAATGAGCAGTTCTTC. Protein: CASATGLALNNEQFF. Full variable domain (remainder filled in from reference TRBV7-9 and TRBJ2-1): DTGVSQNPRHKITKRGQNVTFRCDPISEHNRLYWYRQTLGQGPEFLTYFQNEAQLEKSRLLSDRFSAERPKGSFSTLEIQRTEQGDSAMYLCASATGLALNNEQFFGPGTRLTVL.

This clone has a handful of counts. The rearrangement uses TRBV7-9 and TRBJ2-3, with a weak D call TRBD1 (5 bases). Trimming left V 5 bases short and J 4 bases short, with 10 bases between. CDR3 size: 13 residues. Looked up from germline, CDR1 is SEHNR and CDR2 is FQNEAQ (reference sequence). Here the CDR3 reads CASSPPGSDTQYF. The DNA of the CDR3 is TGTGCCAGCAGCCCCCCAGGGTCAGATACGCAGTATTTT.

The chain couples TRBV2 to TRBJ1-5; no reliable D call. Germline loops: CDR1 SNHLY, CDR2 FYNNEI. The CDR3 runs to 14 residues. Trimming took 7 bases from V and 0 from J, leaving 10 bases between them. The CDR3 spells CASTLSYSNQPQHF. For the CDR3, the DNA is TGTGCCAGCACGTTGTCGTATAGCAATCAGCCCCAGCATTTT.

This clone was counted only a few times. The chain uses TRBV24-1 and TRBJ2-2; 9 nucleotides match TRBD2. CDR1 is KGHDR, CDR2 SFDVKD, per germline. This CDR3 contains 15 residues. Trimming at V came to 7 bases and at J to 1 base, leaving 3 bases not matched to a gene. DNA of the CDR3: TGTGCCACCAGCCGAGCGGGAGGGAACACCGGGGAGCTGTTTTTT. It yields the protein CATSRAGGNTGELFF.

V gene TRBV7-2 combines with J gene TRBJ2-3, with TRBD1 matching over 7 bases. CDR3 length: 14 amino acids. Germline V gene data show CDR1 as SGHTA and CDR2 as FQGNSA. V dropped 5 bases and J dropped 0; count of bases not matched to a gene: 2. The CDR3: CASSPGQSTDTQYF. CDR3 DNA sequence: TGTGCCAGCAGCCCGGGACAGAGCACAGATACGCAGTATTTT.

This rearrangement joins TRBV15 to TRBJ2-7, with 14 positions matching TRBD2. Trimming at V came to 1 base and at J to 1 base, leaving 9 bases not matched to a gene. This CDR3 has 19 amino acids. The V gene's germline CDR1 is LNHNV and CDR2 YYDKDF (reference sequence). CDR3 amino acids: CATSRATGTSGRVSYEQYF. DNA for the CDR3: TGTGCCACCAGCAGAGCTACCGGGACTAGCGGGAGAGTATCCTACGAGCAGTACTTC.

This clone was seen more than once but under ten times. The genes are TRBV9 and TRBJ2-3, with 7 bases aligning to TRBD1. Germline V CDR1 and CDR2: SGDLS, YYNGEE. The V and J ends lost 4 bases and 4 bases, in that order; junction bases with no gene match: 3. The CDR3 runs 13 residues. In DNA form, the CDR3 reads TGTGCCAGCAGCACAGGGGCTGCAGATACGCAGTATTTT. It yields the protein CASSTGAADTQYF.

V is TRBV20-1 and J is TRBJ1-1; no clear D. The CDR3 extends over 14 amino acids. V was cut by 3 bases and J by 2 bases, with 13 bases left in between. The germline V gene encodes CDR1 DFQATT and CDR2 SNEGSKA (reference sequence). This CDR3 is CSASIARQNTEAFF. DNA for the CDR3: TGCAGTGCTAGTATAGCACGGCAAAACACTGAAGCTTTCTTT.

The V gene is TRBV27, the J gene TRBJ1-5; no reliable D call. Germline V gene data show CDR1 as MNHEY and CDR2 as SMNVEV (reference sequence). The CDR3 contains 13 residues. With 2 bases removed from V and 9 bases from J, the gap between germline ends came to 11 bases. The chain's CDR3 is CASSLRELGPQHF. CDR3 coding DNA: TGTGCCAGCAGTTTACGGGAATTGGGGCCCCAGCATTTT.

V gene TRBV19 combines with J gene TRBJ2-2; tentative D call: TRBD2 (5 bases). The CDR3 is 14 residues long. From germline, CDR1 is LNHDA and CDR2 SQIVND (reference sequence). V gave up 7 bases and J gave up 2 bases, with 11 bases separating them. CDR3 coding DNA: TGTGCCAGTAAAAGCGGAGACAACACCGGGGAGCTGTTTTTT. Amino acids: CASKSGDNTGELFF.

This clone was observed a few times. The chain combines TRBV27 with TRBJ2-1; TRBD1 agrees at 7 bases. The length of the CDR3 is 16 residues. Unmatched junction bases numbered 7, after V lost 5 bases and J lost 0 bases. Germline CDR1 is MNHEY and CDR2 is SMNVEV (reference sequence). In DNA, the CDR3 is TGTGCCAGCAGTCCAACCTGGGACAGCTCCTACAATGAGCAGTTCTTC. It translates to CASSPTWDSSYNEQFF.

CDR3 protein: CSGTGTGPSETQYF. The CDR3 DNA sequence: TGCAGCGGCACCGGGACAGGGCCCAGCGAGACCCAGTACTTC. The chain links TRBV29-1 to TRBJ2-5; TRBD1 aligns across 9 bases. With 7 bases clipped from V and 5 bases from J, the junction kept 11 bases outside the gene matches. This CDR3 region has 14 residues. From germline, CDR1 is SQVTM and CDR2 ANQGSEA. Filled out from reference TRBV29-1 and TRBJ2-5, the complete variable domain reads SAVISQKPSRDICQRGTSLTIQCQVDSQVTMMFWYRQQPGQSLTLIATANQGSEATYESGFVIDKFPISRPNLTFSTLTVSNMSPEDSSIYLCSGTGTGPSETQYFGPGTRLLVL.

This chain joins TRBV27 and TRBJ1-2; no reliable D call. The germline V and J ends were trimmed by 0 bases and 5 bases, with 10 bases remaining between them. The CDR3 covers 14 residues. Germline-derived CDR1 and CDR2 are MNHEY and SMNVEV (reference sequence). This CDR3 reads CASSLSSTVYGYTF. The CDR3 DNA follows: TGTGCCAGCAGTTTATCTTCTACAGTATATGGCTACACCTTC.

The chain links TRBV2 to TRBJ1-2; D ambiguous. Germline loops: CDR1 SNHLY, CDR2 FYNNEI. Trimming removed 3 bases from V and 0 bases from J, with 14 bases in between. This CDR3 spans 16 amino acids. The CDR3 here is CASSERLPTTNYGYTF. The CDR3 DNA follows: TGTGCCAGCAGTGAGAGGTTACCCACAACTAACTATGGCTACACCTTC.

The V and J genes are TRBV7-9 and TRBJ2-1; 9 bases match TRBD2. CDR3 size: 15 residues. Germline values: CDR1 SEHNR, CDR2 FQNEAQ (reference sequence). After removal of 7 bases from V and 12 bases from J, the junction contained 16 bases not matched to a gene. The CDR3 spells CASTPSGGPGVGQFF. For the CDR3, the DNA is TGTGCCAGCACCCCAAGCGGGGGGCCCGGTGTGGGGCAGTTCTTC. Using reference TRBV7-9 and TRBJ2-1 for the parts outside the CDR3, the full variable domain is DTGVSQNPRHKITKRGQNVTFRCDPISEHNRLYWYRQTLGQGPEFLTYFQNEAQLEKSRLLSDRFSAERPKGSFSTLEIQRTEQGDSAMYLCASTPSGGPGVGQFFGPGTRLTVL.

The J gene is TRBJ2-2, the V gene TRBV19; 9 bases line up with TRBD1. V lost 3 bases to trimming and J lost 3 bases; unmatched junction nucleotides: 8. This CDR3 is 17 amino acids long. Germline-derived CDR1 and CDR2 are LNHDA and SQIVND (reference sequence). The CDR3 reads CASSIGRDRVYTGELFF. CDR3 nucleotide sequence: TGTGCCAGTAGTATTGGTCGGGACAGGGTTTACACCGGGGAGCTGTTTTTT.